Shown below are 9 T cell receptor beta chains from a single sample sequenced in a study of shared clonotypes between healthy human individuals. Clones were read by immunoSEQ multiplex PCR, and TCRdb kept only the in-frame ones, dropping some. The profile covers about 340,000 clones, with roughly 80% appearing a single time and 10% taken by the ten largest. Specimen: memory CD4+ T cells sorted from blood. Subset specified: CD45RA-negative fraction. The receptors here all came from a man aged 25-45 years in good health.

This chain's CDR3 is CASSLAPGRGTSEEKLFF. The CDR3 DNA is TGTGCCAGCAGCTTAGCCCCAGGGAGAGGGACTAGCGAGGAAAAACTGTTTTTT. The genes are TRBV7-9 and TRBJ1-4, with D possibly being TRBD1 (5 bases). CDR1 SEHNR and CDR2 FQNEAQ come from the germline V gene (reference sequence). The CDR3 contains 18 residues. Trimming took 0 bases from V and 8 from J, leaving 22 bases between them.

V and J are TRBV12-2 and TRBJ2-5; whether TRBD1, the table's D call, matches the DNA was not checked. TRBV12-2 is marked as a pseudogene. There are 15 residues in the CDR3. The CDR3 nucleotides read TGTGCAAGTCGCCCGGGACAGTTCGTCGGAGAGACCCAGTACTTC. It yields the protein CASRPGQFVGETQYF.

The genes are TRBV29-1 and TRBJ2-1; TRBD2 matches at 12 bases. Germline V gene data show CDR1 as SQVTM and CDR2 as ANQGSEA. Trimming took 5 bases from V and 9 from J; bases not matched to a gene: 11. The CDR3 extends over 15 amino acids. CDR3 nucleotide sequence: TGCAGCGTTCAAATGACTAGCGGGAGTAGCGGTGAGCAGTTCTTC. This encodes CSVQMTSGSSGEQFF.

The V call is TRBV27, the J call TRBJ1-1; no definite D call. V was pared by 1 base and J by 2 bases, with 17 bases between. Looked up from germline, CDR1 is MNHEY and CDR2 is SMNVEV (reference sequence). The CDR3 extends over 17 amino acids. In nucleotides, the CDR3 is TGTGCCAGCAGTTTATTTGGTGGAGGACGGGGAAACACTGAAGCTTTCTTT. It codes for CASSLFGGGRGNTEAFF.

DNA of the CDR3: TGTGCCAGCAGCGGGCTAGCGACATTCTCCTACGAGCAGTACTTC. Amino acids: CASSGLATFSYEQYF. The chain couples TRBV9 to TRBJ2-7; D may be TRBD2 (6 bases). The CDR3 runs to 15 residues. Trimming cost V 3 bases and J 0 bases, with 13 bases left between them. Germline-derived CDR1 and CDR2 are SGDLS and YYNGEE.

The rearrangement links TRBV2 to TRBJ2-7, with 9 bases fitting TRBD1. CDR3 size: 18 residues. The V gene's germline CDR1 is SNHLY and CDR2 FYNNEI. Trimming took 8 bases from V and 0 from J; bases not matched to a gene: 17. CDR3 DNA sequence: TGTGCCAGCCACCCCGGGACAGGGACTACGCGAAACTCCTACGAGCAGTACTTC. This codes for CASHPGTGTTRNSYEQYF.

V gene TRBV19 combines with J gene TRBJ1-4, with D hard to call. The CDR3 has 15 amino acids. V gave up 7 bases and J gave up 0 bases, with 12 bases separating them. Germline values: CDR1 LNHDA, CDR2 SQIVND (reference sequence). DNA of the CDR3: TGTGCCAGTAAGAGATACGGAACAACTAATGAAAAACTGTTTTTT. Translating it yields CASKRYGTTNEKLFF.

Worth noting for this clone: The identical CDR3 is also encoded by other nucleotide sequences in the sample. This chain joins TRBV18 and TRBJ1-3, with a tentative D call TRBD1 (5 bases). The germline gives CDR1 KGHSH, CDR2 LQKENI. Trimming took off 3 bases at V and 4 bases at J, with 10 bases between the two ends. This CDR3 is 14 amino acids long. The CDR3 nucleotides read TGTGCCAGCTCACCTCCAGGGTCCGGAAACACCATATATTTT. Encoded protein: CASSPPGSGNTIYF. Complete variable domain (other parts from reference TRBV18 and TRBJ1-3): NAGVMQNPRHLVRRRGQEARLRCSPMKGHSHVYWYRQLPEEGLKFMVYLQKENIIDESGMPKERFSAEFPKEGPSILRIQQVVRGDSAAYFCASSPPGSGNTIYFGEGSWLTVV.

The chain carries TRBV5-4 and TRBJ2-6; the D gene is possibly TRBD1 (6 bases). CDR1 is SGHNT, CDR2 YYREEE, per germline (reference sequence). Trimming removed 2 bases from V and 3 bases from J, with 9 bases in between. This CDR3 is 15 amino acids long. DNA of the CDR3: TGTGCCAGCAGCTTAGGGGGTATTGGGGCCAACGTCCTGACTTTC. Translating gives CASSLGGIGANVLTF.